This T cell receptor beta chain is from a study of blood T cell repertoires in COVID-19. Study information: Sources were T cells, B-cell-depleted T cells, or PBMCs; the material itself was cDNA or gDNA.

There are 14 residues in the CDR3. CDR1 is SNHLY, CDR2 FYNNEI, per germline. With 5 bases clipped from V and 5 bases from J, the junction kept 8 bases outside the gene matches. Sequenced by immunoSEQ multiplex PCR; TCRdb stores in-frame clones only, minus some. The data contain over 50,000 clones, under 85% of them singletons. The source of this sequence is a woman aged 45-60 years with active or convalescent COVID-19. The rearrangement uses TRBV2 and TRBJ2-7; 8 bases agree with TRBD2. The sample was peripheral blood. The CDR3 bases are TGTGCCAGCAGTCCCATGACACTAGCGGACGAGCAGTACTTC. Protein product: CASSPMTLADEQYF.